This TCR beta chain was captured in a study of identical twins. Findings of the study overall: Insertions were fewer in abundant cord blood beta clonotypes, whereas memory repertoires showed none of this pattern.

This CDR3 region has 15 residues. The V and J ends lost 1 base and 2 bases respectively, with 9 bases between them. Per germline, CDR1 MGHRA and CDR2 YSYEKL. Template switching added a universal primer site; cDNA carried unique molecular identifiers. One entry per CDR3 protein results from TCRdb running MiXCR on the 5' RACE reads. The data hold 200,000 to 300,000 distinct CDR3 sequences, with about 10% observed a single time. A few counts support this clonotype. Its antigen is unidentified. Sequencing was performed on memory T cells sorted from blood. This TCR came from a man aged 50-59 years in good health. This chain connects TRBV4-1 to TRBJ1-5; D possibly corresponds to TRBD1 (5 bases). CDR3 protein: CASSQVGTRNQPQHF. The CDR3 DNA reads as TGCGCCAGCAGCCAAGTGGGGACCCGCAATCAGCCCCAGCATTTT.